This T cell receptor (beta chain) emerged from a study of spatial heterogeneity in lung cancer. CDR1 and CDR2 (germline): SQVTM, ANQGSEA. This CDR3 is built from 13 residues. Trimming removed 4 bases at V and 2 bases at J, with 11 bases between. This clonotype was counted ten times or more. Stated time point: sample taken at primary tumor resection. Sequencing covered unsorted whole RNA taken from tumor, nontumor lung or frozen PBMC. Donors were approximately 70 untreated early-stage non-small cell lung cancer patients. Using its own MiXCR run on the 5' RACE reads, TCRdb lists one record per CDR3 protein. The table lists 30,000 to 50,000 distinct CDR3 sequences, under 6.5% of them singletons.

The gene calls are TRBV29-1 and TRBJ2-5, with no clear D. Sequencing was performed on PBMCs, taken at surgery. This clonotype originated in a male donor with early-stage non-small cell lung cancer. Here the CDR3 DNA reads TGCAGCGTTGCCGGGCAGGTACAAGAGACCCAGTACTTC. Protein product: CSVAGQVQETQYF.